One sample yielded the 28 T cell receptor beta chains listed below, sequenced in a study of T cell repertoires in cytomegalovirus infection. TCRdb fed the reads into MiXCR, producing one record per CDR3 protein. The data hold about 530,000 distinct CDR3 sequences, with more than 20% observed a single time. The sample taken for sequencing was PBMCs. These receptor sequences come from a human donor in good health (CMV status not recorded). Some clones in this sample may be carry-over from other donors' samples.

This clonotype appeared a few times. The J gene is TRBJ2-1, the V gene TRBV19; 7 positions agree with TRBD2. This CDR3 spans 14 amino acids. Germline lookup yields CDR1 LNHDA and CDR2 SQIVND (reference sequence). The J segment lost 6 bases and the V segment lost 6 bases, leaving 8 bases of the junction unmatched. CDR3: CASRSPSGPNEQFF. The CDR3 nucleotides read TGTGCCAGTAGGAGTCCTAGCGGACCCAATGAGCAGTTCTTC.

The V gene is TRBV5-6, the J gene TRBJ2-5, with unresolved D. The CDR3 has 15 residues. V lost 1 base and J 2 bases, leaving 12 bases between the germline ends. Per the germline V gene, CDR1 is SGHDT and CDR2 is YYEEEE. CDR3 sequence: CASSLWSDRQETQYF. CDR3 nucleotides: TGTGCCAGCAGCTTGTGGTCAGATCGACAAGAGACCCAGTACTTC.

This clonotype turned up a few times. The J gene is TRBJ1-2, the V gene TRBV7-9; the D is unclear. Between the trimmed V and J ends, which lost 1 base and 10 bases, there was a span of 22 bases. The CDR3 consists of 16 residues. Per germline, CDR1 SEHNR and CDR2 FQNEAQ (reference sequence). CDR3 DNA: TGTGCCAGCAGCTTAGTTCTTACCAGAACCGATGGCGTCTACACCTTC. This encodes CASSLVLTRTDGVYTF.

This clonotype was detected a few times. This chain joins TRBV7-9 and TRBJ1-1, with D perhaps matching TRBD1 (5 bases). Germline V gene sequence: CDR1 SEHNR, CDR2 FQNEAQ (reference sequence). The CDR3 is 15 amino acids. V lost 1 base to trimming and J lost 5 bases, with 14 bases between them. CDR3 loop: CASSLVSGRVTEAFF. The CDR3 DNA sequence: TGTGCCAGCAGCTTAGTATCAGGGCGCGTTACTGAAGCTTTCTTT. Based on the CDR3 plus reference TRBV7-9 and TRBJ1-1, the full variable domain is DTGVSQNPRHKITKRGQNVTFRCDPISEHNRLYWYRQTLGQGPEFLTYFQNEAQLEKSRLLSDRFSAERPKGSFSTLEIQRTEQGDSAMYLCASSLVSGRVTEAFFGQGTRLTVV.

This clonotype was recorded many times. The V call is TRBV7-8, the J call TRBJ1-3; unclear D gene. Per the germline V gene, CDR1 is SGHVS and CDR2 is FQNEAQ. The CDR3 is made up of 12 amino acids. V lost 1 base to trimming and J lost 8 bases, with 6 bases between them. The CDR3 reads CASSLVADTIYF. CDR3 nucleotides: TGTGCCAGCAGCTTAGTAGCGGACACCATATATTTT.

This rearrangement joins TRBV14 to TRBJ1-1, with D unresolved. The CDR3 runs to 13 residues. Looked up from germline, CDR1 is SGHDN and CDR2 is FVKESK. The ends were cut back, 4 bases at V and 4 bases at J, with 10 bases in the middle. The CDR3 sequence: CASSPPSSTEAFF. Here the CDR3 DNA reads TGTGCCAGCAGCCCCCCGTCTAGCACTGAAGCTTTCTTT.

The table lists this clonotype with a few counts. J is TRBJ1-2 and V is TRBV28; D ambiguous. Germline V gene data show CDR1 as MDHEN and CDR2 as SYDVKM. The CDR3 covers 15 residues. The V gene lost 7 bases and the J gene lost 1 base, with 16 bases spanning the gap. The CDR3 is CASTPYPRGNYGYTF. In DNA, the CDR3 is TGTGCCAGCACCCCTTACCCTCGCGGTAACTATGGCTACACCTTC.

This clonotype was detected ten times or more. This rearrangement joins TRBV7-2 to TRBJ1-2; D is ambiguous. The CDR3 runs 15 residues. Germline CDR1 SGHTA, CDR2 FQGNSA. The V and J ends lost 0 bases and 1 base respectively, with 9 bases between them. In nucleotides, the CDR3 is TGTGCCAGCAGCTTAGCAGGGCTAGTTAACTATGGCTACACCTTC. It yields the protein CASSLAGLVNYGYTF. Filled out from reference TRBV7-2 and TRBJ1-2, the complete variable domain reads GAGVSQSPSNKVTEKGKDVELRCDPISGHTALYWYRQSLGQGLEFLIYFQGNSAPDKSGLPSDRFSAERTGGSVSTLTIQRTQQEDSAVYLCASSLAGLVNYGYTFGSGTRLTVV.

This clonotype was observed at least ten times. The gene calls are TRBV28 and TRBJ1-5; D is unclear. Germline V gives CDR1 MDHEN, CDR2 SYDVKM. CDR3 size: 12 residues. The V gene lost 3 bases and the J gene lost 4 bases, with 4 bases spanning the gap. CDR3 sequence (DNA): TGTGCCAGCAGTTTTCAAAATCAGCCCCAGCATTTT. Its translation is CASSFQNQPQHF.

Many counts were recorded for this clonotype. The V gene is TRBV7-8, the J gene TRBJ2-4; 10 nucleotides agree with TRBD1. The CDR3 length is 16 residues. The germline V gene encodes CDR1 SGHVS and CDR2 FQNEAQ. V lost 4 bases and J lost 3; bases outside the gene matches: 6. The CDR3 region is CASSSDRGSGKNIQYF. The CDR3 DNA reads as TGTGCCAGCAGCTCGGACAGGGGGAGTGGCAAAAACATTCAGTACTTC.

The sample holds a few counts of this clonotype. V gene TRBV7-2 combines with J gene TRBJ2-7; 7 nucleotides agree with TRBD2. There are 14 residues in the CDR3. The germline gives CDR1 SGHTA, CDR2 FQGNSA. The V gene end was trimmed by 5 bases and the J gene end by 4 bases; junction bases not matched to a gene: 8. The CDR3, as DNA: TGTGCCAGCAGCCCACCGGGAGGTGGATACGAGCAGTACTTC. It translates to CASSPPGGGYEQYF.

This chain links TRBV12-3 or TRBV12-4 with TRBJ2-7; TRBD2 aligns across 13 bases. J was trimmed by 7 bases and V by 5 bases; bases with no gene match: 8. The CDR3 has 15 amino acids. The CDR3 spells CASSALAGGVREQYF. CDR3 sequence (DNA): TGTGCCAGCAGTGCACTAGCGGGAGGGGTTCGAGAGCAGTACTTC.

The rearrangement uses TRBV5-1 and TRBJ1-1; perhaps TRBD1 as D (5 bases). The V end lost 5 bases, the J end lost 5 bases, and 16 bases lay between the germline ends. This CDR3 region has 14 residues. Germline CDR1 and CDR2: SGHRS and YFSETQ. This CDR3 is CASRAIGAGTEAFF. The CDR3 DNA sequence: TGCGCCAGCAGGGCCATAGGGGCTGGGACTGAAGCTTTCTTT.

This clonotype was seen many times. The V gene is TRBV7-2, the J gene TRBJ1-5, with D perhaps TRBD1 (5 bases). V lost 5 bases, J lost 2 bases, and 13 bases lay in between. The CDR3 has 15 residues. Germline values: CDR1 SGHTA, CDR2 FQGNSA. The CDR3 loop reads CASSDQGGGNQPQHF. In DNA, the CDR3 is TGTGCCAGCAGCGACCAGGGAGGGGGCAATCAGCCCCAGCATTTT.

The V call is TRBV24-1, the J call TRBJ2-2, with D uncertain. V was trimmed by 0 bases and J by 5 bases, leaving 6 bases between them. The CDR3 length is 14 residues. CDR1 is KGHDR, CDR2 SFDVKD, per germline. This CDR3 reads CATSDLPGTGELFF. The CDR3, as DNA: TGTGCCACCAGTGATTTGCCTGGAACCGGGGAGCTGTTTTTT.

The CDR3 is CSLLAGGRTTGELFF. In DNA, the CDR3 is TGCAGCTTACTAGCGGGAGGACGAACCACCGGGGAGCTGTTTTTT. V and J are TRBV20-1 and TRBJ2-2, with TRBD2 identical over 12 bases. The CDR3 is 15 amino acids. The germline V gene encodes CDR1 DFQATT and CDR2 SNEGSKA (reference sequence).

CDR3 coding DNA: TGCGCCAGCAGCTGGAGGGGGGTCAACACCGGGGAGCTGTTTTTT. This encodes CASSWRGVNTGELFF. The V call is TRBV5-1, the J call TRBJ2-2, with D perhaps matching TRBD1 or TRBD2 (6 bases each). V lost 3 bases, J lost 2 bases, and 11 bases lay in between. The CDR3 has 15 residues. CDR1 is SGHRS and CDR2 is YFSETQ in the germline V gene. The full variable domain, completed using reference TRBV5-1 and TRBJ2-2, is KAGVTQTPRYLIKTRGQQVTLSCSPISGHRSVSWYQQTPGQGLQFLFEYFSETQRNKGNFPGRFSGRQFSNSRSEMNVSTLELGDSALYLCASSWRGVNTGELFFGEGSRLTVL.

Ten or more counts support this clonotype. The chain is built from TRBV7-2 and TRBJ2-2, with 13 positions matching TRBD2. Trimming cost V 4 bases and J 6 bases; bases outside gene matches: 8. CDR3 length: 17 amino acids. Germline assignment: CDR1 SGHTA and CDR2 FQGNSA. In nucleotides, the CDR3 is TGTGCCAGCAGCTCGACTAGCGGGAGGTTAGCGGCCGGGGAGCTGTTTTTT. Amino acid sequence: CASSSTSGRLAAGELFF.

The genes are TRBV6-2 or TRBV6-3 and TRBJ2-7; D remains unclear. The CDR3 length is 13 residues. Trimming took 4 bases from V and 1 from J, leaving 8 bases between them. Germline lookup yields CDR1 MNHEY and CDR2 SVGEGT. The CDR3 DNA is TGTGCCAGCAGTTTCGACGGATCCTACGAGCAGTACGTC. The encoded protein is CASSFDGSYEQYV.

This clonotype was detected only a few times. This rearrangement joins TRBV7-9 to TRBJ2-5; perhaps TRBD2 as D (7 bases). Germline V gene data show CDR1 as SEHNR and CDR2 as FQNEAQ (reference sequence). The CDR3 extends over 15 amino acids. V shed 3 bases and J shed 4 bases, with 15 bases lying between them. The CDR3 DNA sequence: TGTGCCAGCAGCTTGGGGGGGGCGCGAGCAGAGACCCAGTACTTC. This sequence encodes CASSLGGARAETQYF.

This clonotype turned up a few times. The V call is TRBV7-3, the J call TRBJ2-3, with D tentatively TRBD1 or TRBD2 (5 bases each). Trimming left V 2 bases short and J 0 bases short, with 15 bases between. The CDR3 totals 17 residues. Germline lookup yields CDR1 SGHTA and CDR2 FQGTGA. CDR3: CASSLDLEGTSTDTQYF. CDR3 nucleotides: TGTGCCAGCAGCTTAGACCTCGAAGGGACCAGCACAGATACGCAGTATTTT.

The CDR3 DNA follows: TGTGCCAGCGGACCCGTAGCTTTCTTT. Protein sequence: CASGPVAFF. This chain joins TRBV28 and TRBJ1-1; D call uncertain. CDR3 length equals 9 residues. In germline, CDR1 is MDHEN, CDR2 SYDVKM. The germline V and J ends were trimmed by 8 bases and 10 bases, with 8 bases remaining between them. Variable domain in full (rest from reference TRBV28 and TRBJ1-1): DVKVTQSSRYLVKRTGEKVFLECVQDMDHENMFWYRQDPGLGLRLIYFSYDVKMKEKGDIPEGYSVSREKKERFSLILESASTNQTSMYLCASGPVAFFGQGTRLTVV.

The sample holds a few counts of this clonotype. This sequence joins TRBV2 and TRBJ2-2; TRBD2 is a possible D gene (5 bases). Germline assignment: CDR1 SNHLY and CDR2 FYNNEI. The CDR3 is 15 residues long. V gave up 6 bases and J gave up 1 base, with 12 bases separating them. CDR3 coding DNA: TGTGCCAGCAGCCGAGGGATTATGAACACCGGGGAGCTGTTTTTT. Translated, it gives CASSRGIMNTGELFF.

The chain is built from TRBV10-3 and TRBJ1-4; 7 nucleotides match TRBD1. Germline-derived CDR1 and CDR2 are ENHRY and SYGVKD. Trimming cost V 2 bases and J 6 bases; bases outside gene matches: 6. This CDR3 is built from 15 residues. For the CDR3, the DNA is TGTGCCATCAGTGAGATGGACAGGTTTGATGAAAAACTGTTTTTT. It translates to CAISEMDRFDEKLFF.

This clonotype was counted ten times or more. The chain is built from TRBV7-2 and TRBJ2-4, with D possibly matching TRBD2 (7 bases). CDR1 and CDR2 from the germline V gene are SGHTA and FQGNSA. The CDR3 covers 16 residues. The V end was cut by 1 base, the J end by 2 bases, with 12 bases between. In DNA form, the CDR3 reads TGTGCCAGCAGCTTAGAACAGGGAGGGACCAAAAACATTCAGTACTTC. This sequence encodes CASSLEQGGTKNIQYF.

V usage is TRBV5-3 and J usage is TRBJ2-7; 8 bases align to TRBD1. TRBV5-3 is an open reading frame, and its role is uncertain. V trimming: 8 bases; J trimming: 5 bases; junction bases outside the gene matches: 9. The CDR3 covers 13 residues. CDR3 protein: CASSLDRANEQYV. CDR3 bases: TGTGCCAGCAGCCTGGACAGGGCAAACGAGCAGTACGTC.

The chain joins TRBV5-4 to TRBJ2-4, with D possibly TRBD2 on 7 matching bases. V was shortened by 2 bases and J by 0 bases, with 9 bases between the two germline ends. Germline V gene lookup returns CDR1 SGHNT and CDR2 YYREEE (reference sequence). The CDR3 totals 15 residues. CDR3: CASSLGGGAKNIQYF. The CDR3 region has the DNA TGTGCCAGCAGCTTAGGGGGGGGAGCCAAAAACATTCAGTACTTC.

This clonotype was detected only a few times. This chain joins TRBV20-1 and TRBJ1-1, with 9 bases lining up with TRBD1. This CDR3 is built from 16 residues. Germline CDR1 is DFQATT and CDR2 is SNEGSKA (reference sequence). After removal of 4 bases from V and 3 bases from J, the junction contained 12 bases not matched to a gene. The CDR3 sequence: CSANIPGQGSYTEAFF. CDR3 in DNA: TGCAGTGCTAATATACCGGGACAGGGTTCCTACACTGAAGCTTTCTTT.